This T cell receptor beta chain was captured in a study of cytomegalovirus exposure and HLA in healthy donors. With 60 Vbeta and 13 Jbeta primers, the PCR was carried out. Libraries were prepared by immunoSEQ multiplex PCR; TCRdb keeps only in-frame clonotypes and omits some of them. This table has 100,000 to 150,000 clones, about three quarters appearing once. General study points: The authors enumerated over 150 TCR beta chains as linked to cytomegalovirus. A few CMV-associated chains were confirmed in vitro to be specific for CMV antigens. Being indistinguishable, some V segments were excluded, TRBV6-2 and TRBV6-3 among them. TCR beta chain V- and J-gene trimming was linked, in a later analysis, to a missense variant in DCLRE1C.

Germline values: CDR1 SQVTM, CDR2 ANQGSEA. V was trimmed by 3 bases and J by 4 bases, leaving 4 bases between them. The CDR3 loop spans 11 amino acids. Remarks on this clone: As yet, its antigen is unknown.

The receptor was isolated from a woman aged 25 to 39 in good health and CMV-seronegative. The chain links TRBV29-1 to TRBJ2-1; no definite D call. Sequencing was performed on PBMCs. CDR3 sequence: CSVDSYNEQFF. CDR3 nucleotide sequence: TGCAGCGTTGACTCTTACAATGAGCAGTTCTTC.